Detailed here is one T cell receptor (beta chain). Its antigen is currently unknown. This entry belongs to a study of cytomegalovirus exposure and HLA in healthy donors. Study-level results: Earlier results showed most TCR beta V segments being productive about 87% or about 30% of the time.

Primers for the PCR totalled 60 Vbeta and 13 Jbeta. Sequencing was performed with immunoSEQ multiplex PCR; in TCRdb, only in-frame clones are kept and a portion is missing. The repertoire includes more than 85,000 clones, less than 90% of them detected once, and around 2.6% sits in the top ten. Donors had nominal health at sampling but likely had unrecorded immune exposures. The receptor was isolated from a man aged 35 to 55 in good health and CMV-seronegative. Sample: PBMCs.

CDR3 protein: CASSEEDRASNEQFF. The DNA for the CDR3 is TGCGCCAGCAGTGAGGAGGACAGGGCCAGCAATGAGCAGTTCTTC. V usage is TRBV10-1 and J usage is TRBJ2-1, with 8 bases fitting TRBD1. Germline V gene lookup returns CDR1 WNHNN and CDR2 SYGVQD (reference sequence). The CDR3 runs to 15 residues. Unmatched junction bases numbered 6, after V lost 2 bases and J lost 6 bases.